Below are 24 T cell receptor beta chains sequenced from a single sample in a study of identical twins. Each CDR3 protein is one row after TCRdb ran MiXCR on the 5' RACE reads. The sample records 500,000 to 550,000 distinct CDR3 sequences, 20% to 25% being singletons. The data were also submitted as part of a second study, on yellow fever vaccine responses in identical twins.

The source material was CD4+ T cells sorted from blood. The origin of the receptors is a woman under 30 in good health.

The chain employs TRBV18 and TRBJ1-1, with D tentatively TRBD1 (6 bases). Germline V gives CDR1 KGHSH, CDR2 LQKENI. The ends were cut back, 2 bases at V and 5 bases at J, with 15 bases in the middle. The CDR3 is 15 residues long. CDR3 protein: CASSPAGAVRTEAFF. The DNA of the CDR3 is TGTGCCAGCTCACCAGCGGGGGCGGTTAGGACTGAAGCTTTCTTT.

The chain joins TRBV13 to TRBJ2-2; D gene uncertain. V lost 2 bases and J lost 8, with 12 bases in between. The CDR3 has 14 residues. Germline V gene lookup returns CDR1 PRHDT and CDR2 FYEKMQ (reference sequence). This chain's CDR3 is CASSLPRSSGELFF. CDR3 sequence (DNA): TGTGCCAGCAGCTTACCGCGGTCGTCAGGGGAGCTGTTTTTT.

DNA for the CDR3: TGTGCCAGCAGTGAACCGGAGTATAGCAATCAGCCCCAGCATTTT. It yields the protein CASSEPEYSNQPQHF. This chain uses TRBV6-1 with TRBJ1-5; D is unclear. The length of the CDR3 is 15 residues. Per germline, CDR1 MNHNS and CDR2 SASEGT. Trimming pared 2 bases from V and 0 bases from J, leaving 8 bases between.

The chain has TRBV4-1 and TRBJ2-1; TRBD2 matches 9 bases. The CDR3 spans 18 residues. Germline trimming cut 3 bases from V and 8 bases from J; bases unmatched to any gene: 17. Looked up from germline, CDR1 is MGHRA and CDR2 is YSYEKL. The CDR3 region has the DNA TGCGCCAGCAGCCACCCCCGCGGCGGGGGGGAAACGTTCCATGAGCAGTTCTTC. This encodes CASSHPRGGGETFHEQFF.

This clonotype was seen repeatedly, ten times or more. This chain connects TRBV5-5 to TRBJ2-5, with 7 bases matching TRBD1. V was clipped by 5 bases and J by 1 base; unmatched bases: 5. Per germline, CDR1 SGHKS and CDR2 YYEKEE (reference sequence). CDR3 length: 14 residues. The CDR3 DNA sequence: TGTGCCAGCAGTGTGACAGGGCGCCAAGAGACCCAGTACTTC. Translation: CASSVTGRQETQYF.

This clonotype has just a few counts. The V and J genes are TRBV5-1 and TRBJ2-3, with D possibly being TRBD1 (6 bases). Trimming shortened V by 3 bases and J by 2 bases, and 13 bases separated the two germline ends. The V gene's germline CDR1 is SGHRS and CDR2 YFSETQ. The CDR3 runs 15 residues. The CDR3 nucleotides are TGCGCCAGCAGCTCGGAAGGACAGAACACAGATACGCAGTATTTT. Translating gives CASSSEGQNTDTQYF.

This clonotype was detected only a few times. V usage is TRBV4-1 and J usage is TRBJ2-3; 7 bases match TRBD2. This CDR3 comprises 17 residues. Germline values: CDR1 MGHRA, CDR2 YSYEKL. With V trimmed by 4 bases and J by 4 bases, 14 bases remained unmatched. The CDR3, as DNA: TGCGCCAGCAGCCGGACGGGAGGACGGGGGATCGCAGATACGCAGTATTTT. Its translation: CASSRTGGRGIADTQYF.

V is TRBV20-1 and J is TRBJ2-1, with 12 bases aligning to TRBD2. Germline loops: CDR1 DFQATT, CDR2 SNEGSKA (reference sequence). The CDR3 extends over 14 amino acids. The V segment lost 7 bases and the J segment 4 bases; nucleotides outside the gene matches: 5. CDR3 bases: TGCAGTGGCCAGGGGACTAGCGGGTACAATGAGCAGTTCTTC. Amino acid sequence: CSGQGTSGYNEQFF.

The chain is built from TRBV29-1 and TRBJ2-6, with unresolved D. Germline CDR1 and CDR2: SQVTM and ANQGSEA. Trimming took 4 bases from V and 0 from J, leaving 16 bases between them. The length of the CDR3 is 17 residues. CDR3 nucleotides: TGCAGCGTTGGGTACCAATCGTATGGCTCTGGGGCCAACGTCCTGACTTTC. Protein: CSVGYQSYGSGANVLTF.

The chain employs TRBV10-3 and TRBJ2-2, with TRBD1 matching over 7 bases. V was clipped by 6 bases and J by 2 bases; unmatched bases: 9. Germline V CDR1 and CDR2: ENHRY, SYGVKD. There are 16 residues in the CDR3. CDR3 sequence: CAIRGPGTDNTGELFF. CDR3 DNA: TGTGCCATCAGAGGACCCGGGACAGACAACACCGGGGAGCTGTTTTTT.

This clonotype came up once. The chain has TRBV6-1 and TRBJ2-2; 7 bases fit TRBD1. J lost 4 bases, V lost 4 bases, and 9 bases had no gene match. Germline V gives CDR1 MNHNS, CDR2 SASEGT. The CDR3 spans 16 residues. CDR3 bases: TGTGCCAGCAGTGTGATTGGGACAGTAGGCACCGGGGAGCTGTTTTTT. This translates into CASSVIGTVGTGELFF.

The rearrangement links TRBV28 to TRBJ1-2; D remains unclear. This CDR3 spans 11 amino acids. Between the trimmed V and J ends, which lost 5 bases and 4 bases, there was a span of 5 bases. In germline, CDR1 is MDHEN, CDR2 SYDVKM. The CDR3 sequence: CASSRSYGYTF. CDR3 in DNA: TGTGCCAGCAGTAGAAGCTATGGCTACACCTTC.

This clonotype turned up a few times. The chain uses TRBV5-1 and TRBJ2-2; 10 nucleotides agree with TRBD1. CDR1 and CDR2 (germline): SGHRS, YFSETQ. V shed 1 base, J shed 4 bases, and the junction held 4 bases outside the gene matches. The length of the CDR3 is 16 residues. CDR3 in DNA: TGCGCCAGCAGCTTGTTCGGACAGGGGGTCACCGGGGAGCTGTTTTTT. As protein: CASSLFGQGVTGELFF.

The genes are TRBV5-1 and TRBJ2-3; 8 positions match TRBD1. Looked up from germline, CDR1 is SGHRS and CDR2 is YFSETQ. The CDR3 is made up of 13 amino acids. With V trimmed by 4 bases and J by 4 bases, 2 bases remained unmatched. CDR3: CASSPTGADTQYF. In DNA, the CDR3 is TGCGCCAGCAGCCCGACAGGGGCAGATACGCAGTATTTT. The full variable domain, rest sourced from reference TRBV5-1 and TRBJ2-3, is KAGVTQTPRYLIKTRGQQVTLSCSPISGHRSVSWYQQTPGQGLQFLFEYFSETQRNKGNFPGRFSGRQFSNSRSEMNVSTLELGDSALYLCASSPTGADTQYFGPGTRLTVL.

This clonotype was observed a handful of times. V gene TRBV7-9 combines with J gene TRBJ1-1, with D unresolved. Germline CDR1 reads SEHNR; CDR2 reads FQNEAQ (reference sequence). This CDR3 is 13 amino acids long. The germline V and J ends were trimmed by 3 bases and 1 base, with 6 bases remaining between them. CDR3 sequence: CASSLHENTEAFF. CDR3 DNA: TGTGCCAGCAGCTTGCATGAGAACACTGAAGCTTTCTTT. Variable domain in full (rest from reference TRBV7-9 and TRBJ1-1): DTGVSQNPRHKITKRGQNVTFRCDPISEHNRLYWYRQTLGQGPEFLTYFQNEAQLEKSRLLSDRFSAERPKGSFSTLEIQRTEQGDSAMYLCASSLHENTEAFFGQGTRLTVV.

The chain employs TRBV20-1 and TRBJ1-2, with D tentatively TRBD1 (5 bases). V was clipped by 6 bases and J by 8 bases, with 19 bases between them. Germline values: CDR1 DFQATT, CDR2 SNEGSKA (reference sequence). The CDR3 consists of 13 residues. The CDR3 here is CSARPGRSTGYTF. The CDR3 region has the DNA TGCAGTGCCCGTCCGGGACGCTCTACCGGCTACACCTTC.

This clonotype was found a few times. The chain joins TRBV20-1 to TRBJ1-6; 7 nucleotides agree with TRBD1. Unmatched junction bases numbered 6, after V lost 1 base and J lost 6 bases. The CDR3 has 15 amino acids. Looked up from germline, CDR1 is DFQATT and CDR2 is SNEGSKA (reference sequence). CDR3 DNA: TGCAGTGCTAGAGGGGACAGCTCTCCTAATTCACCCCTCCACTTT. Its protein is CSARGDSSPNSPLHF.

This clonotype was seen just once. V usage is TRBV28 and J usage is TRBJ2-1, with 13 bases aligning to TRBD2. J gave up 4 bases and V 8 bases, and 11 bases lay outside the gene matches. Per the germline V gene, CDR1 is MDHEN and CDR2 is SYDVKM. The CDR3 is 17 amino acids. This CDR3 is CASRGTSGVPQYNEQFF. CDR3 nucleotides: TGTGCCAGCCGAGGGACTAGCGGGGTCCCGCAATACAATGAGCAGTTCTTC.

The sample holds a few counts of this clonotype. CDR3 in amino acids: CASIQGGSTDTQYF. DNA of the CDR3: TGTGCCAGCATACAAGGGGGTAGCACAGATACGCAGTATTTT. V and J are TRBV6-1 and TRBJ2-3, with D perhaps matching TRBD1 (6 bases). This CDR3 contains 14 residues. Germline V gene lookup returns CDR1 MNHNS and CDR2 SASEGT. V was clipped by 7 bases and J by 0 bases, with 11 bases between them.

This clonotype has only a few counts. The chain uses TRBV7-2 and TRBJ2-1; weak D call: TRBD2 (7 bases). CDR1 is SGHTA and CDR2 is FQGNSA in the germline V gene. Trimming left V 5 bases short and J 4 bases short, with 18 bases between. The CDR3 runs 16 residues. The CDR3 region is CASSPSPGGKYNEQFF. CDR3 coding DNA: TGTGCCAGCAGCCCATCTCCGGGGGGCAAATACAATGAGCAGTTCTTC. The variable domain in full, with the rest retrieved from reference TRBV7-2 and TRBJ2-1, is GAGVSQSPSNKVTEKGKDVELRCDPISGHTALYWYRQSLGQGLEFLIYFQGNSAPDKSGLPSDRFSAERTGGSVSTLTIQRTQQEDSAVYLCASSPSPGGKYNEQFFGPGTRLTVL.

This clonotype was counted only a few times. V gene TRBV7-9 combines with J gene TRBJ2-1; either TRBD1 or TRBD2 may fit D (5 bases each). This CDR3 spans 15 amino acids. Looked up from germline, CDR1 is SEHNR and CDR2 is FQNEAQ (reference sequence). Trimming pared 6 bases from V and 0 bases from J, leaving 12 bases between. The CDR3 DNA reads TGTGCCAGCAGTCCCGATGGGGGCTCCTACAATGAGCAGTTCTTC. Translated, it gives CASSPDGGSYNEQFF.

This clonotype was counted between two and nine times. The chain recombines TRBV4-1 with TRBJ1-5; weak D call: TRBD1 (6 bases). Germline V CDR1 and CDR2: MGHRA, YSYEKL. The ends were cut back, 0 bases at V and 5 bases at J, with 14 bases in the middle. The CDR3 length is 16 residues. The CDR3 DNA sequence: TGCGCCAGCAGCCAAGATGTGCGGGGGGCGCATCAGCCCCAGCATTTT. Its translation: CASSQDVRGAHQPQHF.

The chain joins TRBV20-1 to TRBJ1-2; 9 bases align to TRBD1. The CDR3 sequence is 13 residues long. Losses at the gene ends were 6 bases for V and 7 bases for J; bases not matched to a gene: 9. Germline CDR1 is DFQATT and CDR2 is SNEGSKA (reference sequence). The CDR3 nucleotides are TGCAGTGCAGTCCGGGACAGGGACACTGGCTACACCTTC. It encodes CSAVRDRDTGYTF.

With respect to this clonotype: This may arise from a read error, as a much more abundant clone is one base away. This CDR3 is CASSLTGGQGSSSLHF. The CDR3 coding sequence is TGTGCCAGCAGCCTTACCGGAGGACAGGGTAGTTCATCCCTCCACTTT. The V call is TRBV3-1, the J call TRBJ1-6; TRBD1 aligns across 8 bases. Germline-derived CDR1 and CDR2 are LGHDT and YNNKEL (reference sequence). The CDR3 is 16 amino acids.